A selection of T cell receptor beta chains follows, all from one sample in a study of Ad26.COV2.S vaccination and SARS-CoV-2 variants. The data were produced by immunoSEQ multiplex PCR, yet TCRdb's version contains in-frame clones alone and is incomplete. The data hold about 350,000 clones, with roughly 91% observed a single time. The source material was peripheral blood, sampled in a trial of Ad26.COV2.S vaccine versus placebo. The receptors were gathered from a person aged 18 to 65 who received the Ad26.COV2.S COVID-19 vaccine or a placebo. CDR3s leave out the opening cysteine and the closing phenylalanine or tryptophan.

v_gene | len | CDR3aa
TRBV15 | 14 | ATSRDPDTRVVEQY
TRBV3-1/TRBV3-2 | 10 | ASSSGGLAEY
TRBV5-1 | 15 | ASSSGQISSGANVLT
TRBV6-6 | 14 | ASSALAGDTKNIQY
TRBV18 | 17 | ASSPRGIQTSGASYEQY
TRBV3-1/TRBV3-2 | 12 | ASSSSGGVGGYT
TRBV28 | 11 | ASRIPTGGGYT
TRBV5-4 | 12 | ASSPTDRAYEQY
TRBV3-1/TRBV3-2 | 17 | ASSQAAGLAGGIYNEQF
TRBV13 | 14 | ASSSPGQGANSPLH
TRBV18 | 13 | ASSPPVDRVERYT
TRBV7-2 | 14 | ASSPSRTGGWNEQF
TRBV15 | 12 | ATSTRSSGNTIY
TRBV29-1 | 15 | SVLDNPRTSGVPIQY
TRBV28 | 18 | ASSLWPEDIQGGLNSPLH
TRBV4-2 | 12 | ASSQARQGYEQY
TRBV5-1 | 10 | ASSLPGPEAF
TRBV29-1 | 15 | SVEGSGPRVFQETQY
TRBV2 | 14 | ASSGWGTGTKNIQY
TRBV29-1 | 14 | SVVHGRAGRADTQY
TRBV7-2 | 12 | ASRLQGGHQPQH
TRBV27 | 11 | ASSPNLRDEQY
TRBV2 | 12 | ASSETWTSYEQY
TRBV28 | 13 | ASSSAAGYNSPLH
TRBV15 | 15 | ATSRDGISGKRNTIY
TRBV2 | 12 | ASSRGTGVETQY
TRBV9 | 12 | ASSVRGENTEAF
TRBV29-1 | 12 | SVPERSSYNEQF
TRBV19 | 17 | ASSMYGGTGDPHTGELF
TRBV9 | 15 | ASSVDPGDYTTYGYT
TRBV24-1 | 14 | ATSPTGTGDTDTQY
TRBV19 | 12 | ASSRQGYNQPQH
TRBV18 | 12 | ASSPKDRPYEQY
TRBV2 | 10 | ASSVQGQGYT
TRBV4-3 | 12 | ASSQAFEADTQY
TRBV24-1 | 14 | ATSDPGPEGTDTQY
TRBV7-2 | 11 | ASSLDRAPEAF
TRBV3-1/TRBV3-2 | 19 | ASSQDPTSGGPRVAKNIQY
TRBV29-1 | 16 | SVASPPTSGGAKYEQY
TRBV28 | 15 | ASSLLGEAGRTDTQY
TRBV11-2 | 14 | ASSYMGLGSGYIQY
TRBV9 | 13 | ASSPRGTGSTEAF
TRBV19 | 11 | ASSPAGEDEQY
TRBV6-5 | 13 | ASRELGSGANVLT
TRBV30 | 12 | AWTGSATNEKLF
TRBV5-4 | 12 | ASSSGASYNEQF
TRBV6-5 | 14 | ASSYSGSGAVDTQY
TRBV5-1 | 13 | ASSVGQGALETQY
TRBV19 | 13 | ASSDTGFGANVLT
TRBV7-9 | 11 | ANSSTGNYGYT
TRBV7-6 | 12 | ASSPSGREETQY